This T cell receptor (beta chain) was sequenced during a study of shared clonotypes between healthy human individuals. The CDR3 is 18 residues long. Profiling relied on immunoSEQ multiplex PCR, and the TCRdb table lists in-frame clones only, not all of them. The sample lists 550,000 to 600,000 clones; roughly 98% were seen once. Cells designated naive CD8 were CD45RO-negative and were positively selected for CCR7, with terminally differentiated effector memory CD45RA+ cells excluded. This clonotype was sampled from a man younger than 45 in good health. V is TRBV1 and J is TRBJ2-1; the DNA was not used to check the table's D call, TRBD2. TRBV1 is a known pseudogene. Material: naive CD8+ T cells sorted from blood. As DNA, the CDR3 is TGCACCAGCAGCCAAGAAGGAGGACTAGACTACTTTGGGGATGAGCAGTTCTTC. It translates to CTSSQEGGLDYFGDEQFF.